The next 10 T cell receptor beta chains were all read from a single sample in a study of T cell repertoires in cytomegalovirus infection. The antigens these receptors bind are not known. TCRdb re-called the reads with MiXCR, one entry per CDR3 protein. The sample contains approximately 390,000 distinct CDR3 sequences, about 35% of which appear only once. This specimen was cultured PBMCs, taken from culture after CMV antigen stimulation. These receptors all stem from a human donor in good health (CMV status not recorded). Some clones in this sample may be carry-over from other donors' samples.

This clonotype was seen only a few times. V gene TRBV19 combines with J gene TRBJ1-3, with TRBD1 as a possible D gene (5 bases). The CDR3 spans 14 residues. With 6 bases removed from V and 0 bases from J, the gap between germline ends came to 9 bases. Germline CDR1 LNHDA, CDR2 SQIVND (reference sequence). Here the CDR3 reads CASSKQDSGNTIYF. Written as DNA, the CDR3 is TGTGCCAGTAGCAAACAGGACTCTGGAAACACCATATATTTT.

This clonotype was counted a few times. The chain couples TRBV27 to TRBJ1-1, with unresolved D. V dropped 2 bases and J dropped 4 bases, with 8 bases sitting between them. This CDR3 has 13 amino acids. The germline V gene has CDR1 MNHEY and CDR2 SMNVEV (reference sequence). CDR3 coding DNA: TGTGCCAGCAGTTTAATGGGTTCCACTGAAGCTTTCTTT. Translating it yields CASSLMGSTEAFF.

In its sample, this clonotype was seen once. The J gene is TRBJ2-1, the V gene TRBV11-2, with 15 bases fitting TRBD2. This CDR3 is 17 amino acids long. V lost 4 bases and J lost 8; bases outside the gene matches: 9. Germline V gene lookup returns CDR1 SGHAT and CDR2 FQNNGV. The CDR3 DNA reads TGTGCCAGCAGCTCCACATGGACTAGCGGGAGGGCCTATGAGCAGTTCTTC. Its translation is CASSSTWTSGRAYEQFF.

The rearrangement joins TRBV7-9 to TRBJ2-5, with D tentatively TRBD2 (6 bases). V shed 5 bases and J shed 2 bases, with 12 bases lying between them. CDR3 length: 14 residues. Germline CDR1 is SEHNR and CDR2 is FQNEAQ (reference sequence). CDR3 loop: CASSQAGVQETQYF. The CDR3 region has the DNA TGTGCCAGCAGCCAAGCGGGCGTTCAAGAGACCCAGTACTTC.

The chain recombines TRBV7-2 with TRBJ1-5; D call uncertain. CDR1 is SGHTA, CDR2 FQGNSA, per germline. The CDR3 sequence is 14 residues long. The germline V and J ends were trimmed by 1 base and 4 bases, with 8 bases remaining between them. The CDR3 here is CASSLEVTNQPQHF. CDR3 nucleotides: TGTGCCAGCAGCTTAGAAGTAACAAATCAGCCCCAGCATTTT.

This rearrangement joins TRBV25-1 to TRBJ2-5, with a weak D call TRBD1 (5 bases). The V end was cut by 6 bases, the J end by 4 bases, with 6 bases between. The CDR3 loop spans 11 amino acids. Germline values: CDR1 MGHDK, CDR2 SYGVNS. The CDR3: CASRGRETQYF. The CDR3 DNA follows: TGTGCCAGCAGGGGGCGAGAGACCCAGTACTTC.

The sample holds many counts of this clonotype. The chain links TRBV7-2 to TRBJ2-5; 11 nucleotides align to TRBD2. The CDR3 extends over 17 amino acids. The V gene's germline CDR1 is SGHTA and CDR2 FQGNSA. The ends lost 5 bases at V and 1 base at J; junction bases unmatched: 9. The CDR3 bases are TGTGCCAGCAGCCGAATAACTAGCGGGGGATTCCAAGAGACCCAGTACTTC. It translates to CASSRITSGGFQETQYF. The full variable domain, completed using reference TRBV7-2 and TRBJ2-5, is GAGVSQSPSNKVTEKGKDVELRCDPISGHTALYWYRQSLGQGLEFLIYFQGNSAPDKSGLPSDRFSAERTGGSVSTLTIQRTQQEDSAVYLCASSRITSGGFQETQYFGPGTRLLVL.

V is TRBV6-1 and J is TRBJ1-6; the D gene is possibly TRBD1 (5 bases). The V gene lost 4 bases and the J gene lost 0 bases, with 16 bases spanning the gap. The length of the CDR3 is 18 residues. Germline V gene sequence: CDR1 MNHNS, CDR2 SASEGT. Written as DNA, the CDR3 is TGTGCCAGCAGTGCACACCGGGACGGAGCCTCCTATAATTCACCCCTCCACTTT. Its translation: CASSAHRDGASYNSPLHF.

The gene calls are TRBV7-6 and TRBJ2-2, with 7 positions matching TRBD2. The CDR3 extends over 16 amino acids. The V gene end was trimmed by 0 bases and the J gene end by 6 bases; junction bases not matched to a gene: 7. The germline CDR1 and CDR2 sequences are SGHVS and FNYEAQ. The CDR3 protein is CASSLARLAVAGELFF. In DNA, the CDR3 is TGTGCCAGCAGCTTAGCGCGCCTAGCGGTCGCCGGGGAGCTGTTTTTT.

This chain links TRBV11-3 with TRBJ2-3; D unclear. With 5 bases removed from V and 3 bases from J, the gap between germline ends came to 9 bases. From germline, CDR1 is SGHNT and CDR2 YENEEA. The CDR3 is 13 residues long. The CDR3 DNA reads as TGTGCCAGCAGCCTAGGCTGGACAGATACGCAGTATTTT. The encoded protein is CASSLGWTDTQYF.